The entry that follows covers one T cell receptor (beta chain) sequence. This clonotype was observed at least ten times. The specificity of this receptor is unknown. No qualities accompany the bases; no much larger clone lies one base away. The cysteine opens and the phenylalanine closes a CDR3 of 16 amino acids. The read is trimmed to its CDR3 DNA, 48 bases read in frame from base 1. V is trimmed back by 2 bases and J by 5 bases, and the junction contains 6 bases that no gene match accounts for. From a lookup of the germline V gene, CDR1 and CDR2 are SGHVS and FQNEAQ. This entry comes from a study of regulatory T cells in long-lasting Graves disease (dated by TCRdb to the early 2020s). Background for the entire study: Persistent Graves' disease was defined as persistently positive TSH receptor autoantibodies together with antithyroid drug treatment for over 5 years. Patients with persistent Graves' disease were compared with patients with newly diagnosed Graves' disease using TCR sequencing and RNA sequencing of peripheral blood. The study took place in China and was registered as a clinical trial. TCR sequencing covered 13 persistent and around 20 newly diagnosed Graves' disease patients, 33 samples in total. Persistent Graves' disease patients in the clinical cohort had taken antithyroid drugs for about 10.3 years on average. Results and caveats for the whole study, not just this receptor: Compared with newly diagnosed patients, persistent Graves' disease patients had lower TCR Shannon entropy and fewer highly expanded clones, which suggests clonal expansion. As a limitation, the authors acknowledged that the small sample size may reduce accuracy. Preferential use of TRBV28, TRBJ1-2 and TRBJ2-5 was observed in persistent disease, whereas TRBV20-1 and TRBJ2-1 were favored in newly diagnosed disease. Because the primary lesion, thyroid tissue, could not be accessed, the study looked at peripheral blood alone. Only the TCR beta chain was sequenced and analyzed. Patients with persistent disease shared more public clonotypes (about 2,500) than newly diagnosed patients did (more than 900).

To prepare the library, multiplex PCR was applied. The instrument given in TCRdb is Illumina HiSeq 4000. To build TCR beta libraries, CDR3 regions were amplified by Arm-PCR using iRepertoire HTBI primers. Before sequencing, the PCR products underwent gel purification. From the authors' description of their analysis: A total of 62 TRBV and 14 TRBJ segments were identified across samples and were used for gene usage analysis of CDR3 amino acid clonotypes. Filtered high-quality paired reads were merged into contigs using COPE and FqMerger. BLAST was used to align contigs to IMGT TRBV, TRBD and TRBJ reference genes, and CDR3 was defined according to IMGT. Highly expanded clones were defined as clonotypes with a frequency above 0.1%. Repertoire diversity was measured by Shannon entropy, and V-J evenness by the Gini coefficient. A clonotype found in more than one individual was treated as public. Using fastp at Q25 and MiXCR, TCRdb reprocessed the public reads and kept productive beta chains. Here each entry gathers all rows of one CDR3 protein and keeps the most common genes and DNA. TCRdb assigned the V and J calls; the authors' analysis was not used. This sample gives around 460,000 distinct CDR3 sequences in total; 20% to 25% of them show up just once. The ten largest clones add up to approximately 6.4% of the sample.

The sample's time point, from its label and the paper: persistent/refractory GD, antithyroid drugs over 5 years with positive TRAb. For both TCR sequencing and RNA sequencing, RNA was extracted from PBMCs in TRIzol. The diagnosis of Graves' disease was made according to American Thyroid Association guidelines. Patients were recruited from an endocrinology department in Xi'an, China. From each patient, 7.5 to 10 milliliters of peripheral blood was collected into an EDTA anticoagulant tube. Ficoll Paque Plus density gradient separation was used to isolate PBMCs, and no further T cell sorting was performed. An Agilent 2100 Bioanalyzer and agarose gel were used to check RNA quality, while a NanoDrop 2000 measured RNA concentration.

The sequence derives from a female donor with Graves disease. The input for sequencing was peripheral blood mononuclear cells (PBMCs), taken when the disease was refractory, from a patient treated with antithyroid drugs. Recombination linked TRBV7-8 to TRBJ1-4; 9 bases in between match TRBD1. The nucleotide sequence is given as TGTGCCAGCAGCTTAAGGCCGGGACAGGGAAATGAAAAACTGTTTTTT. It translates to CASSLRPGQGNEKLFF.